What follows is one TCR beta chain and its context. Its antigen is still unknown. The CDR3 is 12 residues long. With 4 bases removed from V and 6 bases from J, the gap between germline ends came to 10 bases. Germline loops: CDR1 MNHEY, CDR2 SVGAGI. Prepared libraries of TCR beta cDNA carried unique molecular identifiers. From the PCR reads, TCRdb called clonotypes with MiXCR, one entry per CDR3 protein. The sample has approximately 460,000 distinct CDR3 sequences, under 55% seen once. These data belong to a study of post-analysis software for immune sequencing data. Study summary: The courses of disease that were included comprised relapsing-remitting, secondary progressive and progressive-relapsing multiple sclerosis.

Findings and caveats of the study: TRBV5-6, TRBV5-1 and TRBV20-1 were among 4 or 5 TRBV segments more frequent in patients than controls.

Material: blood. This TCR was sampled from a girl under 18 with multiple sclerosis. J is TRBJ2-7 and V is TRBV6-5, with D possibly matching TRBD2 (6 bases). This CDR3 is CASSSAGSEQYF. CDR3 bases: TGTGCCAGCAGTTCCGCGGGGAGCGAGCAGTACTTC.